This T cell receptor (beta chain) derives from a study of T-cell reconstitution after alpha-beta-depleted transplantation in children. Study conclusions and caveats: T-cell numbers and diversity one year post-transplant derived largely from freshly generated T cells. About two months after transplant, alpha-beta T cells reportedly came from several hundred expanded graft clones. Some patients' high day-60 TCRbeta diversity was traced to surviving recipient T cells and thymic progenitors.

Germline CDR1 is MGHRA and CDR2 is YSYEKL. Germline trimming cut 6 bases from V and 4 bases from J; bases unmatched to any gene: 11. The CDR3 runs to 15 residues. A TCRbeta library incorporating unique molecular identifiers was prepared. TCRdb ran MiXCR on the PCR reads and lists one entry per CDR3 protein. The sample lists approximately 630,000 distinct CDR3 sequences, approximately 14% occurring once. In its sample, this clonotype was seen a few times. Its antigen is as yet unknown. The clonotype originates from a girl aged 2 to 10 with congenital amegakaryocytic thrombocytopenia, due to receive a stem cell transplant. This specimen consisted of PBMCs, obtained before TCRalphabeta/CD19-depleted stem cell transplant. The rearrangement joins TRBV4-1 to TRBJ1-1, with 7 nucleotides matching TRBD1. CDR3 DNA sequence: TGCGCCAGCAGGATTCCGACAGGGAAGGGCACTGAAGCTTTCTTT. Residues: CASRIPTGKGTEAFF.